This note documents a single T cell receptor (beta chain) sequence. It has no known antigen specificity. No much larger clone is present one base from it, and per-base qualities are unavailable. Each collaborating institution followed its own protocols to collect whole blood in K2EDTA tubes. For TCRbeta analysis, collaborator samples were shipped as frozen whole blood, as isolated PBMCs, or as DNA extracted from either sample type. TCRbeta CDR3 regions were amplified from genomic DNA using the immunoSEQ Assay, a bias-controlled multiplex PCR. Per the source publication's procedure: Nucleated cell counts per sample were estimated from amplification of reference gene primers within the assay. To quantify the absolute abundance of each unique TCRbeta CDR3 rearrangement, sequence reads were collapsed and filtered. For each sample, productive Simpson clonality was calculated as the square root of Simpson's diversity index across productive rearrangements. The table was pulled from immuneACCESS by TCRdb, which kept in-frame rearrangements only. Such tables lose some clones; where checked, under half of the loss comes from unresolved V genes, and the rest has no known cause. The V and J calls and clone size come from that table; D and trimming were worked out from the DNA. The sample contains about 9,200 clones, approximately 87% of them found a single time. The ten largest clones add up to almost 9.5% of the sample.

The entry originates in a study of blood T cell repertoires in COVID-19 (dated by TCRdb to 2020 to 2022). Describing the broader study: The collaborator samples originated in the United States, Italy and Spain and spanned the acute and convalescent phases of COVID-19. The material from the prospective study consisted of cDNA or gDNA derived from T cells, B-cell-depleted T cells, or PBMCs. The dataset comprised deeply sampled blood TCRbeta repertoires from subjects exposed to, actively infected with, or recovered from COVID-19. A freely available public database, intended as a resource for researchers studying the immune response to SARS-CoV-2, is where the repertoires were released. The samples were drawn from the first 160 participants of the ongoing ImmuneRACE study and from over 950 subjects provided by 6 global collaborators. The sample metadata nearly always contained a de-identified subject ID, COVID-19 status, age in years and sex. Where HLA class I and class II types were available, the types were taken from metadata supplied by the sample provider, not from assay-based typing.

On the study overall, not on this receptor specifically: How much clinical and demographic metadata was included differed by source and by participant, and the metadata was provided uncurated.

The receptor's source is a man in his 60s with acute or convalescent COVID-19. The sample taken for sequencing was peripheral blood.

The CDR3 sequence is CASSLGGRGDEQYF. In nucleotide form, the sequence is TGTGCCAGCAGCTTAGGTGGCAGGGGGGACGAGCAGTACTTC. The chain is made from TRBV7-8 and TRBJ2-7; the D region possibly corresponds to TRBD1 (7 bases align). CDR1 SGHVS and CDR2 FQNEAQ are derived from the germline V gene. The CDR3 holds 14 amino acids from the cysteine to the phenylalanine. Of the read, only the CDR3 DNA is kept; its 42 bases are in frame from base 1. V drops 1 base and J drops 5 bases, leaving 12 bases in between.